These 20 T cell receptor beta chains originate from one sample sequenced in a study of metastatic and nonmetastatic thyroid tumors. Patients had received no treatment of any kind before thyroid surgery. MiXCR was used by TCRdb to re-call the PCR reads. This table has about 22,000 clones, 35% to 45% appearing once. Input material: blood. All receptors derive from a male donor with papillary thyroid cancer or a benign thyroid nodule (not recorded which). Some clones in this sample may be carry-over from other donors' samples.

This clone was counted only a few times. The chain links TRBV12-3 or TRBV12-4 to TRBJ2-5, with 11 bases fitting TRBD2. V shed 6 bases and J 3 bases; nucleotides not matched to a gene: 0. The CDR3 sequence is 13 residues long. CDR3 loop: CASRLAGEETQYF. For the CDR3, the DNA is TGTGCCAGCAGACTAGCGGGAGAAGAGACCCAGTACTTC.

The J gene is TRBJ1-5, the V gene TRBV9, with a tentative D call TRBD1 (5 bases). V gave up 0 bases and J gave up 0 bases, with 7 bases separating them. Germline CDR1 is SGDLS and CDR2 is YYNGEE. There are 15 residues in the CDR3. The CDR3 loop reads CASSVGGASNQPQHF. The CDR3 region has the DNA TGTGCCAGCAGCGTAGGAGGGGCTAGCAATCAGCCCCAGCATTTT.

The chain joins TRBV20-1 to TRBJ1-2; 7 nucleotides match TRBD1. The CDR3 consists of 13 residues. After removal of 4 bases from V and 9 bases from J, the junction contained 11 bases not matched to a gene. Looked up from germline, CDR1 is DFQATT and CDR2 is SNEGSKA (reference sequence). CDR3 region: CSANPQRQGRYTF. In nucleotides, the CDR3 is TGCAGTGCTAATCCCCAAAGACAGGGCCGCTACACCTTC.

This clone is categorized as medium-sized (0.01 to 0.1%). This chain connects TRBV5-1 to TRBJ1-1, with D possibly TRBD1 on 6 matching bases. Germline lookup yields CDR1 SGHRS and CDR2 YFSETQ. The CDR3 runs 14 residues. V was pared by 5 bases and J by 1 base, with 12 bases between. The CDR3 sequence: CASSLDRPNTEAFF. CDR3 coding DNA: TGCGCCAGCAGTTTAGACAGGCCGAACACTGAAGCTTTCTTT.

The table lists this clone with many counts. The chain combines TRBV12-3 or TRBV12-4 with TRBJ2-1, with D perhaps TRBD2 (5 bases). This CDR3 spans 15 amino acids. With 6 bases removed from V and 0 bases from J, the gap between germline ends came to 12 bases. For the CDR3, the DNA is TGTGCCAGCAGGGTAAGCGGCAGCTCCTACAATGAGCAGTTCTTC. This gives the protein CASRVSGSSYNEQFF.

This clone came up a few times. The chain links TRBV6-1 to TRBJ2-1; 7 bases line up with TRBD1. Germline values: CDR1 MNHNS, CDR2 SASEGT. The CDR3 sequence is 14 residues long. V was clipped by 5 bases and J by 10 bases; unmatched bases: 11. The CDR3 reads CASSQSRQGWEQFF. CDR3 DNA sequence: TGTGCCAGCAGTCAAAGCAGACAGGGATGGGAGCAGTTCTTC.

This clone came up once. The J gene is TRBJ1-1, the V gene TRBV7-6; D gene ambiguous. CDR1 and CDR2 (germline): SGHVS, FNYEAQ. V was pared by 5 bases and J by 7 bases, with 20 bases between. The CDR3 runs to 15 residues. This CDR3 is CASSPRYDFSDEAFF. The CDR3 coding sequence is TGTGCCAGCAGCCCAAGGTACGATTTTTCTGATGAAGCTTTCTTT.

The J gene is TRBJ2-7, the V gene TRBV4-2, with 8 bases aligning to TRBD2. Germline CDR1 LGHNA, CDR2 YNFKEQ. V shed 1 base and J 1 base; nucleotides not matched to a gene: 6. The CDR3 extends over 16 amino acids. DNA for the CDR3: TGTGCCAGCAGCCAAGTACCGGGACTAGATTCCTACGAGCAGTACTTC. Translated, it gives CASSQVPGLDSYEQYF.

This chain connects TRBV20-1 to TRBJ2-7; D unclear. V gave up 6 bases and J gave up 2 bases, with 17 bases separating them. The CDR3 extends over 14 amino acids. CDR1 DFQATT and CDR2 SNEGSKA come from the germline V gene (reference sequence). CDR3: CSAQPFRSAYEQYF. Here the CDR3 DNA reads TGCAGTGCCCAACCCTTTCGAAGCGCCTACGAGCAGTACTTC.

Only one count was recorded for this clone. This rearrangement joins TRBV4-1 to TRBJ1-3, with no clear D. V was shortened by 0 bases and J by 4 bases, with 10 bases between the two germline ends. Germline loops: CDR1 MGHRA, CDR2 YSYEKL. The CDR3 totals 15 residues. The CDR3 DNA reads as TGCGCCAGCAGCCAAGATCTCGTTCCCGGAAACACCATATATTTT. It specifies CASSQDLVPGNTIYF.

This sequence joins TRBV4-1 and TRBJ1-2, with a weak D call TRBD1 (5 bases). The CDR3 totals 16 residues. The germline V gene has CDR1 MGHRA and CDR2 YSYEKL. V was shortened by 0 bases and J by 7 bases, with 18 bases between the two germline ends. Written as DNA, the CDR3 is TGCGCCAGCAGCCAAGAATTCGGCAGCCCAGGGTCTGGCTACACCTTC. Its translation: CASSQEFGSPGSGYTF.

The V call is TRBV20-1, the J call TRBJ2-5, with D possibly matching TRBD1 (6 bases). V dropped 6 bases and J dropped 1 base, with 12 bases sitting between them. Germline values: CDR1 DFQATT, CDR2 SNEGSKA (reference sequence). The CDR3 spans 13 residues. The CDR3 nucleotides read TGCAGTGCCGAGCAGACAGGCCAAGAGACCCAGTACTTC. It specifies CSAEQTGQETQYF.

The CDR3 is CASSYANTIYF. CDR3 coding DNA: TGTGCCAGCAGTTACGCAAACACCATATATTTT. V usage is TRBV6-2 or TRBV6-3 and J usage is TRBJ1-3; D remains ambiguous. CDR1 is MNHEY and CDR2 is SVGEGT in the germline V gene. The CDR3 spans 11 residues. Trimming removed 2 bases at V and 6 bases at J, with 2 bases between.

The chain uses TRBV6-8 and TRBJ1-5; D is perhaps TRBD1 (6 bases). V lost 7 bases, J lost 3 bases, and 13 bases lay in between. The length of the CDR3 is 14 residues. Germline V CDR1 and CDR2: MNHGY, SAAAGT. CDR3 sequence: CASKGGANNQPQHF. The DNA for the CDR3 is TGTGCCAGCAAGGGGGGCGCGAACAATCAGCCCCAGCATTTT.

The rearrangement links TRBV6-2 or TRBV6-3 to TRBJ2-7, with 11 bases aligning to TRBD2. CDR1 is MNHEY, CDR2 SVGEGT, per germline. The CDR3 loop spans 19 amino acids. V gave up 0 bases and J gave up 0 bases; unmatched junction bases: 10. Written as DNA, the CDR3 is TGTGCCAGCAGTTACTCGATCGTAGGGACTAGCGGCTCCTCCTACGAGCAGTACTTC. Translated: CASSYSIVGTSGSSYEQYF.

At least ten counts were recorded for this clone. V and J are TRBV12-3 or TRBV12-4 and TRBJ2-6, with TRBD1 identical over 8 bases. The junction had 11 bases not matched to a gene; V was cut back by 6 bases and J by 1 base. The CDR3 has 18 residues. CDR3 nucleotide sequence: TGTGCCAGCAGCCATCGTCAGGGGGCTGCATCTGGGGCCAACGTCCTGACTTTC. Residues: CASSHRQGAASGANVLTF.

The chain recombines TRBV19 with TRBJ2-5; 9 bases line up with TRBD2. The CDR3 spans 14 residues. V was pared by 3 bases and J by 5 bases, with 4 bases of the junction left unmatched. Germline values: CDR1 LNHDA, CDR2 SQIVND (reference sequence). CDR3 protein: CASSISGGSETQYF. The CDR3 region has the DNA TGTGCCAGTAGTATTAGCGGGGGCTCGGAGACCCAGTACTTC.

By share, this clone ranks as medium-sized (0.01 to 0.1%). The chain couples TRBV19 to TRBJ1-1; D ambiguous. The V end lost 3 bases, the J end lost 6 bases, and 5 bases lay between the germline ends. This CDR3 comprises 11 residues. Per the germline V gene, CDR1 is LNHDA and CDR2 is SQIVND (reference sequence). The CDR3 DNA is TGTGCCAGTAGTATTCCGTCTGAAGCTTTCTTT. This translates into CASSIPSEAFF.

This clone is judged medium-sized. The chain joins TRBV11-3 to TRBJ2-3; 8 bases agree with TRBD1. From germline, CDR1 is SGHNT and CDR2 YENEEA. V lost 1 base and J lost 1; bases outside the gene matches: 7. This CDR3 has 17 amino acids. The CDR3 loop is CASSLGPPGQGTDTQYF. CDR3 nucleotide sequence: TGTGCCAGCAGCTTAGGCCCTCCGGGACAGGGCACAGATACGCAGTATTTT.

The V call is TRBV5-1, the J call TRBJ2-1, with 7 positions matching TRBD2. V was clipped by 7 bases and J by 1 base; unmatched bases: 17. Germline values: CDR1 SGHRS, CDR2 YFSETQ. The CDR3 runs to 18 residues. The CDR3 DNA follows: TGCGCCAGCCGGACCCGGGACTACCGGGTGAGGTCCTACAATGAGCAGTTCTTC. Amino acids: CASRTRDYRVRSYNEQFF.